Included here is one T cell receptor (beta chain) sequence, with context. There are a few counts of this clone. Its antigen is still unknown. Base qualities are not at hand, and no much larger clone is one base apart. Enrolling through a virtual design, the prospective study's participants ranged in age from roughly 18 to 90 years and lived across around 25 United States geographic areas. To assign participants to cohorts, the prospective study relied on clinical history that participants themselves reported in a screening survey and a study questionnaire. Recovered participants in ImmuneRACE Cohort 3 were defined by two consecutive negative NP/OP PCR tests, clearance by a healthcare professional, or resolution of symptoms. Each participant in the prospective study had whole blood, serum and a nasopharyngeal or oropharyngeal swab collected by mobile phlebotomists. Prospective study participants could optionally give additional blood draws and questionnaires over an approximately 2-month period. Prospective study blood samples were shipped either frozen or at room temperature before DNA extraction.

This specimen comes from a study of blood T cell repertoires in COVID-19 (dated by TCRdb to between 2020 and 2021). About the study as a whole: Samples from collaborators originated in the United States, Italy and Spain and spanned both the acute and convalescent phases of COVID-19. The prospective study material was composed of cDNA or gDNA derived from T cells, B-cell-depleted T cells, or PBMCs. Deeply sampled blood TCRbeta repertoires from subjects exposed to, actively infected with, or recovered from COVID-19 were included in the dataset. The repertoires were released in a freely available public database meant as a resource for research on the immune response to SARS-CoV-2. The samples were drawn from the first 160 participants of the ongoing ImmuneRACE study and from some 1,300 subjects provided by 6 global collaborators. Sample metadata almost always included a de-identified subject ID, COVID-19 status, age in years and sex. HLA class I and class II types, where available, came from metadata supplied by the sample provider rather than from assay-based typing. On the study overall, not on this receptor specifically: The quantity of clinical and demographic metadata differed by source and by participant and was supplied without curation.

Trimming removed 2 bases from V and 0 bases from J, leaving 17 bases between the germline ends. The CDR3 covers 17 residues, taking in both the cysteine and the phenylalanine. The retained sequence is limited to the CDR3, 51 bases, with the frame set at the first base. The germline V gene gives CDR1 as SGHDT and CDR2 as YYEEEE. The immunoSEQ Assay, a bias-controlled multiplex PCR, was used to amplify TCRbeta CDR3 regions from genomic DNA. Per the source publication's procedure: Within the assay, amplification of reference gene primers was used to estimate how many nucleated cells each sample contained. To quantify the absolute abundance of each unique TCRbeta CDR3 rearrangement, sequence reads were collapsed and filtered. For each sample, productive Simpson clonality was calculated as the square root of Simpson's diversity index over productive rearrangements. TCRdb's version of the immuneACCESS table is confined to in-frame rearrangements and falls short of the full clone set. An unresolved V gene accounts for under half of the shortfall where checked; the remainder is of unknown origin. Clonal size and the V and J genes are those of that table, whereas D and trimming came from the DNA. The sample profile shows 180,000 or so clones; roughly 85% of them were found once. The ten largest make up around 6.2% of the sample.

The sequenced sample consisted of PBMCs or T cells enriched from blood (not recorded which). This TCR derives from a man between 40 and 49 years old who had recovered from COVID-19. The chain links TRBV5-6 with TRBJ1-1; the D region possibly corresponds to TRBD1 (5 bases align). The CDR3 protein is CASSFLRAGLLNTEAFF. The DNA sequence is as follows: TGTGCCAGCAGCTTTTTACGTGCGGGGCTATTGAACACTGAAGCTTTCTTT.